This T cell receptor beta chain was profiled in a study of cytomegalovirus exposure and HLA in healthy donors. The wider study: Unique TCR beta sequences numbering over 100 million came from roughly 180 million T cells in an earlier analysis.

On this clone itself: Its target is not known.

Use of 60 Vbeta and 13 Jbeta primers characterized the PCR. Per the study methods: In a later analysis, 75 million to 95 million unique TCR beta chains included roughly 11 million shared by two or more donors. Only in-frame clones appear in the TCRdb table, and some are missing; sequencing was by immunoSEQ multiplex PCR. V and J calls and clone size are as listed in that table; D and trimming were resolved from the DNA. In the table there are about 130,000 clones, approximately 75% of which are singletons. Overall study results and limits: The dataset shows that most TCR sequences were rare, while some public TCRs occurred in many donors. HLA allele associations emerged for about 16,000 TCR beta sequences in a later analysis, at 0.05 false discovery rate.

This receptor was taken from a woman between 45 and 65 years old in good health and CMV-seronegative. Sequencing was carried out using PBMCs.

The CDR3: CASSVCIAGGAYEQYF. CDR3 nucleotide sequence: TGCGCCAGCAGTGTTTGTATAGCGGGAGGGGCCTACGAGCAGTACTTC. This sequence joins TRBV10-1 and TRBJ2-7; 11 bases line up with TRBD2. CDR3 length equals 16 residues. From germline, CDR1 is WNHNN and CDR2 SYGVQD (reference sequence). The junction had 7 bases not matched to a gene; V was cut back by 4 bases and J by 2 bases.